A single sample is the source of the 32 T cell receptor beta chains below, sequenced in a study of blood T cell repertoires in COVID-19. The protocol was immunoSEQ multiplex PCR, while the TCRdb copy is restricted to in-frame clones and leaves out a portion. The sample yields 250,000 or so clones, roughly 90% seen once. The specimen sequenced was peripheral blood. The receptors stem from a woman aged 55-70 years with COVID-19, enrolled during active disease.

The chain is built from TRBV19 and TRBJ1-1; no clear D gene. Germline V gives CDR1 LNHDA, CDR2 SQIVND (reference sequence). The CDR3 is 11 amino acids. The ends were cut back, 7 bases at V and 7 bases at J, with 10 bases in the middle. This CDR3 reads CASMRAREAFF. In DNA, the CDR3 is TGTGCCAGTATGAGGGCTCGTGAAGCTTTCTTT.

The CDR3 DNA is TGTGCCAGCAGTTTCGGACAGGGGTATGGCTACACCTTC. Its translation is CASSFGQGYGYTF. The chain employs TRBV28 and TRBJ1-2, with 9 bases aligning to TRBD1. The germline V gene has CDR1 MDHEN and CDR2 SYDVKM. This CDR3 contains 13 residues. V lost 3 bases and J lost 5; bases outside the gene matches: 1.

The V call is TRBV13, the J call TRBJ1-2; D is ambiguous. The V and J ends lost 1 base and 8 bases respectively, with 11 bases between them. There are 13 residues in the CDR3. Looked up from germline, CDR1 is PRHDT and CDR2 is FYEKMQ (reference sequence). The CDR3 DNA reads as TGTGCCAGCAGCTTAGCCGGGTTGGAGGGCTACACCTTC. Translated: CASSLAGLEGYTF. Together with reference TRBV13 and TRBJ1-2, the CDR3 gives the full variable domain: AAGVIQSPRHLIKEKRETATLKCYPIPRHDTVYWYQQGPGQDPQFLISFYEKMQSDKGSIPDRFSAQQFSDYHSELNMSSLELGDSALYFCASSLAGLEGYTFGSGTRLTVV.

This chain uses TRBV11-1 with TRBJ1-5; no clear D. V was cut by 1 base and J by 1 base, with 5 bases left in between. The CDR3 extends over 14 amino acids. Germline values: CDR1 SGHAT, CDR2 FQDESV (reference sequence). The CDR3 is CASSLVGSNQPQHF. The DNA of the CDR3 is TGTGCCAGCAGCTTAGTTGGCAGCAATCAGCCCCAGCATTTT.

The genes are TRBV18 and TRBJ1-5, with D perhaps matching TRBD1 (5 bases). The V end was cut by 0 bases, the J end by 2 bases, with 11 bases between. This CDR3 has 16 residues. The germline CDR1 and CDR2 sequences are KGHSH and LQKENI. The CDR3 protein is CASSPPGQGGNQPQHF. In DNA, the CDR3 is TGTGCCAGCTCACCACCTGGGCAGGGTGGCAATCAGCCCCAGCATTTT. Based on the CDR3 plus reference TRBV18 and TRBJ1-5, the full variable domain is NAGVMQNPRHLVRRRGQEARLRCSPMKGHSHVYWYRQLPEEGLKFMVYLQKENIIDESGMPKERFSAEFPKEGPSILRIQQVVRGDSAAYFCASSPPGQGGNQPQHFGDGTRLSIL.

The rearrangement links TRBV6-6 to TRBJ1-1; TRBD1 matches 9 bases. The CDR3 is 14 amino acids. V dropped 5 bases and J dropped 1; count of bases not matched to a gene: 2. Germline V lookup: CDR1 MNHNY, CDR2 SVGAGI (reference sequence). CDR3: CASSQGQGNTEAFF. Written as DNA, the CDR3 is TGTGCCAGCAGTCAGGGACAGGGGAACACTGAAGCTTTCTTT.

The chain uses TRBV19 and TRBJ2-1; 9 nucleotides agree with TRBD1. V dropped 7 bases and J dropped 6; count of bases not matched to a gene: 10. The CDR3 runs to 15 residues. Germline V gene sequence: CDR1 LNHDA, CDR2 SQIVND (reference sequence). In nucleotides, the CDR3 is TGTGCCAGTACCACGGGACAGGGAATCGGCAATGAGCAGTTCTTC. Protein sequence: CASTTGQGIGNEQFF.

The chain uses TRBV9 and TRBJ1-5, with D perhaps TRBD1 (6 bases). This CDR3 region has 18 residues. The V and J ends lost 3 bases and 0 bases respectively, with 19 bases between them. Germline V gene data show CDR1 as SGDLS and CDR2 as YYNGEE. As DNA, the CDR3 is TGTGCCAGCAGCGCATACCACGGGACACCTATTAGCAATCAGCCCCAGCATTTT. This gives the protein CASSAYHGTPISNQPQHF.

This clone has just one count. The chain uses TRBV11-3 and TRBJ2-1; D is ambiguous. The CDR3 loop spans 12 amino acids. Trimming shortened V by 4 bases and J by 5 bases, and 6 bases separated the two germline ends. Germline-derived CDR1 and CDR2 are SGHNT and YENEEA. CDR3 loop: CASSSSNNEQFF. CDR3 nucleotide sequence: TGTGCCAGCAGCTCCAGTAACAATGAGCAGTTCTTC. The full variable domain, with the rest looked up from reference TRBV11-3 and TRBJ2-1, is EAGVVQSPRYKIIEKKQPVAFWCNPISGHNTLYWYLQNLGQGPELLIRYENEEAVDDSQLPKDRFSAERLKGVDSTLKIQPAELGDSAVYLCASSSSNNEQFFGPGTRLTVL.

V gene TRBV6-2 or TRBV6-3 combines with J gene TRBJ1-2; no firm D call. The CDR3 extends over 11 amino acids. V was clipped by 5 bases and J by 9 bases, with 10 bases between them. From germline, CDR1 is MNHEY and CDR2 SVGEGT. The CDR3, as DNA: TGTGCCAGCAGTCAGACATACAGCTACACCTTC. It is translated as CASSQTYSYTF.

The sample holds many counts of this clone. The chain joins TRBV3-1 (or the pseudogene TRBV3-2) to TRBJ2-1; 10 bases match TRBD1. CDR1 is LGHDT, CDR2 YNNKEL, per germline (reference sequence). V shed 0 bases and J 8 bases; nucleotides not matched to a gene: 4. CDR3 length equals 15 residues. As DNA, the CDR3 is TGTGCCAGCAGCCAAGAAGTGACAGGGGGCGATGAGCAGTTCTTC. Amino acids: CASSQEVTGGDEQFF.

The V call is TRBV19, the J call TRBJ2-1; perhaps TRBD1 as D (5 bases). Germline CDR1 LNHDA, CDR2 SQIVND (reference sequence). CDR3 length equals 14 residues. V was cut by 3 bases and J by 11 bases, with 17 bases left in between. The CDR3 DNA sequence: TGTGCCAGTAGTATTCAGGGTACAAACCCGAAGCAGTTCTTC. Protein product: CASSIQGTNPKQFF.

To note about this clone: The same CDR3 also results from other DNA sequences found in this sample. V and J are TRBV3-1 (or the pseudogene TRBV3-2) and TRBJ1-5, with a possible D match to TRBD1 (6 bases). Looked up from germline, CDR1 is LGHDT and CDR2 is YNNKEL (reference sequence). Trimming left V 0 bases short and J 6 bases short, with 12 bases between. The CDR3 consists of 15 residues. This chain's CDR3 is CASSQDQGRGQPQHF. The CDR3 DNA reads TGTGCCAGCAGCCAAGATCAGGGCAGGGGTCAGCCCCAGCATTTT.

Turning to this clone: Other DNA sequences within the sample encode an identical CDR3. The V call is TRBV5-4, the J call TRBJ1-1, with 8 positions matching TRBD1. There are 15 residues in the CDR3. Per the germline V gene, CDR1 is SGHNT and CDR2 is YYREEE (reference sequence). V shed 0 bases, J shed 4 bases, and the junction held 5 bases outside the gene matches. CDR3 amino acids: CASSLGTGRSTEAFF. CDR3 DNA sequence: TGTGCCAGCAGCTTGGGGACAGGGAGGTCCACTGAAGCTTTCTTT.

This chain uses TRBV24-1 with TRBJ2-3; the match to TRBD1 covers 10 bases. CDR1 is KGHDR, CDR2 SFDVKD, per germline. Germline trimming cut 5 bases from V and 1 base from J; bases unmatched to any gene: 2. The CDR3 spans 15 residues. The DNA of the CDR3 is TGTGCCACCAGTGGGGGGACAGGGGGCACAGATACGCAGTATTTT. It is translated as CATSGGTGGTDTQYF.

The chain combines TRBV27 with TRBJ2-1, with 8 bases lining up with TRBD1. The CDR3 totals 15 residues. Looked up from germline, CDR1 is MNHEY and CDR2 is SMNVEV (reference sequence). V was clipped by 5 bases and J by 2 bases; unmatched bases: 5. The CDR3 sequence: CASSPTGGPYNEQFF. The CDR3 bases are TGTGCCAGCAGTCCCACAGGGGGTCCCTACAATGAGCAGTTCTTC.

This clone was seen once. The chain has TRBV3-1 (or the pseudogene TRBV3-2) and TRBJ2-1, with TRBD2 matching over 15 bases. The CDR3 is 16 amino acids. Germline-derived CDR1 and CDR2 are LGHDT and YNNKEL (reference sequence). With 5 bases clipped from V and 7 bases from J, the junction kept 6 bases outside the gene matches. The DNA for the CDR3 is TGTGCCAGCAGCACCCGGACTAGCGGGGGGGCGAATGAGCAGTTCTTC. Amino acids: CASSTRTSGGANEQFF.

This clone was seen a few times. The gene calls are TRBV6-2 or TRBV6-3 and TRBJ1-6, with D possibly matching TRBD1 (6 bases). The CDR3 extends over 15 amino acids. Germline V CDR1 and CDR2: MNHEY, SVGEGT. The V end was cut by 5 bases, the J end by 6 bases, with 14 bases between. DNA of the CDR3: TGTGCCAGCAGTCCCTACGACAGGACTAATTCACCCCTCCACTTT. Encoded protein: CASSPYDRTNSPLHF.

The chain carries TRBV7-8 and TRBJ1-5; 8 bases are shared with TRBD1. The J segment lost 3 bases and the V segment lost 0 bases, leaving 7 bases of the junction unmatched. Germline values: CDR1 SGHVS, CDR2 FQNEAQ. This CDR3 is built from 17 residues. CDR3 DNA sequence: TGTGCCAGCAGCTTAGCGCGATGGGGACAGGTCAATCAGCCCCAGCATTTT. Its protein is CASSLARWGQVNQPQHF.

This clone was seen more than once but under ten times. V is TRBV20-1 and J is TRBJ2-7; D perhaps matches TRBD2 (5 bases). The CDR3 contains 12 residues. Germline CDR1 and CDR2: DFQATT and SNEGSKA (reference sequence). Trimming removed 3 bases from V and 3 bases from J, with 9 bases in between. The CDR3 loop reads CSASHRGYEQYF. DNA for the CDR3: TGCAGTGCTAGTCACCGGGGCTACGAGCAGTACTTC.

The J gene is TRBJ1-6, the V gene TRBV5-4; D is ambiguous. Trimming pared 0 bases from V and 7 bases from J, leaving 11 bases between. The CDR3 is made up of 15 amino acids. Germline loops: CDR1 SGHNT, CDR2 YYREEE (reference sequence). The CDR3 sequence: CASSLEQTLNSPLHF. CDR3 sequence (DNA): TGTGCCAGCAGCTTGGAACAGACCTTAAATTCACCCCTCCACTTT. Looking up the rest from reference TRBV5-4 and TRBJ1-6 gives the full variable domain: ETGVTQSPTHLIKTRGQQVTLRCSSQSGHNTVSWYQQALGQGPQFIFQYYREEENGRGNFPPRFSGLQFPNYSSELNVNALELDDSALYLCASSLEQTLNSPLHFGNGTRLTVT.

CDR3 sequence (DNA): TGTGCCAGCAGTCCACGGACAGGGATGAACACTGAAGCTTTCTTT. Translation gives CASSPRTGMNTEAFF. The V call is TRBV7-2, the J call TRBJ1-1; 8 bases are shared with TRBD1. The junction had 6 bases not matched to a gene; V was cut back by 6 bases and J by 0 bases. The CDR3 contains 15 residues. Germline-derived CDR1 and CDR2 are SGHTA and FQGNSA.

The chain carries TRBV18 and TRBJ1-2, with 8 bases matching TRBD1. V shed 2 bases and J 7 bases; nucleotides not matched to a gene: 9. Per the germline V gene, CDR1 is KGHSH and CDR2 is LQKENI. This CDR3 region has 15 residues. CDR3 sequence reads: CASSPARDRGGGYTF. The CDR3, as DNA: TGTGCCAGCTCACCAGCCAGAGACAGGGGAGGTGGCTACACCTTC.

The V call is TRBV6-1, the J call TRBJ1-2; 9 bases line up with TRBD1. The length of the CDR3 is 17 residues. With V trimmed by 4 bases and J by 0 bases, 9 bases remained unmatched. Germline values: CDR1 MNHNS, CDR2 SASEGT. For the CDR3, the DNA is TGTGCCAGCAGTGGCCGGGACAGGGAATGGGCTAACTATGGCTACACCTTC. Encoded protein: CASSGRDREWANYGYTF.

The rearrangement links TRBV6-6 to TRBJ1-1, with 7 bases identical to TRBD1. In germline, CDR1 is MNHNY, CDR2 SVGAGI (reference sequence). The CDR3 contains 14 residues. V was pared by 5 bases and J by 4 bases, with 7 bases of the junction left unmatched. CDR3 sequence: CASSVGQVGTEAFF. The CDR3 bases are TGTGCCAGCAGTGTAGGACAGGTCGGCACTGAAGCTTTCTTT.

This clone was picked up a small number of times. V usage is TRBV18 and J usage is TRBJ2-7; tentative D call: TRBD1 (6 bases). Deletions cut 6 bases from V and 3 bases from J, with 18 bases between. CDR3 length: 15 residues. Germline CDR1 reads KGHSH; CDR2 reads LQKENI. The CDR3 sequence: CASSPTTGSHYEQYF. The CDR3 nucleotides read TGTGCCAGCTCTCCCACCACAGGGAGTCACTACGAGCAGTACTTC.

This clone was observed a few times. This chain joins TRBV5-6 and TRBJ1-5, with no clear D. V shed 0 bases and J shed 12 bases, with 16 bases lying between them. CDR3 length equals 14 residues. The germline V gene has CDR1 SGHDT and CDR2 YYEEEE. The CDR3 reads CASSLGRGSRFQHF. CDR3 DNA: TGTGCCAGCAGCTTGGGTCGGGGTTCACGGTTCCAGCATTTT.

This clone was seen only once. The gene calls are TRBV3-1 (or the pseudogene TRBV3-2) and TRBJ2-5; 10 bases fit TRBD2. The CDR3 has 16 amino acids. Unmatched junction bases numbered 6, after V lost 0 bases and J lost 5 bases. From germline, CDR1 is LGHDT and CDR2 YNNKEL (reference sequence). The CDR3 DNA reads TGTGCCAGCAGCCAAGACAGCGGGGGGGCCTGGGAGACCCAGTACTTC. It encodes CASSQDSGGAWETQYF.

The chain has TRBV4-3 and TRBJ1-5; D call uncertain. Germline CDR1 and CDR2: LGHNA and YSLEER. The V end lost 2 bases, the J end lost 0 bases, and 14 bases lay between the germline ends. The CDR3 runs to 17 residues. The CDR3 protein is CASSQNHVGNSNQPQHF. The CDR3 DNA reads as TGCGCCAGCAGCCAAAATCACGTCGGGAATAGCAATCAGCCCCAGCATTTT.

The chain recombines TRBV2 with TRBJ1-2, with 10 bases aligning to TRBD1. V shed 5 bases, J shed 4 bases, and the junction held 7 bases outside the gene matches. The germline V gene encodes CDR1 SNHLY and CDR2 FYNNEI. The CDR3 contains 15 residues. DNA for the CDR3: TGTGCCAGCAGTACCGGGACAGGGGTAGGCTATGGCTACACCTTC. It encodes CASSTGTGVGYGYTF.

V gene TRBV4-2 combines with J gene TRBJ2-7, with 9 bases aligning to TRBD2. The CDR3 has 16 amino acids. The J segment lost 1 base and the V segment lost 2 bases, leaving 6 bases of the junction unmatched. CDR1 and CDR2 from the germline V gene are LGHNA and YNFKEQ. The CDR3 here is CASSQTPLAGSYEQYF. As DNA, the CDR3 is TGTGCCAGCAGCCAAACCCCCCTAGCGGGGTCCTACGAGCAGTACTTC.

The chain has TRBV11-1 and TRBJ2-7; D might be TRBD1 (6 bases). Per the germline V gene, CDR1 is SGHAT and CDR2 is FQDESV (reference sequence). CDR3 size: 14 residues. V shed 0 bases and J shed 8 bases, with 14 bases lying between them. The CDR3 coding sequence is TGTGCCAGCAGCTTAGCTCAAACAGGGTGGAAGCAGTACTTC. Its translation is CASSLAQTGWKQYF.